This entry lists 3 T cell receptor beta chains sequenced from one sample in a study of PD-1 blockade in classical Hodgkin lymphoma. TCRdb keeps only in-frame clones here, not all; method: immunoSEQ multiplex PCR. The sample lists around 25,000 clones; roughly 80% were seen once. Brentuximab vedotin exposure varied among the patients, all of whom had relapsed after autologous stem cell transplantation. The sample consisted of peripheral blood mononuclear cells (PBMCs), taken before the second cycle of nivolumab. The source is a human donor with classical Hodgkin lymphoma.

The chain uses TRBV29-1 and TRBJ2-7; the D is unclear. V shed 1 base and J shed 3 bases, with 10 bases lying between them. Germline values: CDR1 SQVTM, CDR2 ANQGSEA. CDR3 length: 13 residues. CDR3 DNA sequence: TGCAGCGTTGAAGGCGGACGGCACTACGAGCAGTACTTC. It yields the protein CSVEGGRHYEQYF.

This chain links TRBV4-2 with TRBJ2-5; D perhaps matches TRBD2 (6 bases). V was clipped by 4 bases and J by 5 bases, with 17 bases between them. The germline V gene encodes CDR1 LGHNA and CDR2 YNFKEQ. The CDR3 contains 15 residues. The CDR3 nucleotides read TGTGCCAGCAGCCCAGTCGGGGGTACTTCGGAGACCCAGTACTTC. It specifies CASSPVGGTSETQYF.

The genes are TRBV2 and TRBJ1-6; TRBD1 might be the D (5 bases). CDR1 and CDR2 from the germline V gene are SNHLY and FYNNEI. This CDR3 region has 15 residues. Trimming removed 5 bases from V and 8 bases from J, with 16 bases in between. CDR3: CASSLDSFVDSPLHF. The CDR3 coding sequence is TGTGCCAGCAGTCTAGACAGTTTTGTAGATTCACCCCTCCACTTT.